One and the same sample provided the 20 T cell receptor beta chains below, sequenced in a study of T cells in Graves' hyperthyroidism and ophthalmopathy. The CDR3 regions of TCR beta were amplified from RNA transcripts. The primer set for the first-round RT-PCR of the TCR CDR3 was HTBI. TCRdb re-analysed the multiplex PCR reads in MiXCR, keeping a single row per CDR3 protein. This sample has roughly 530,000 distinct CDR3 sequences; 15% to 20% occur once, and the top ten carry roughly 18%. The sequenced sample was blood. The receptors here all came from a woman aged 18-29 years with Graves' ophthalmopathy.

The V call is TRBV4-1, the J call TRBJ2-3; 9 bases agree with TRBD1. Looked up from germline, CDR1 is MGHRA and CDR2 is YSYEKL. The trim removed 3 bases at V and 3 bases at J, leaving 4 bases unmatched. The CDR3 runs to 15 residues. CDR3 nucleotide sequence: TGCGCCAGCAGCCAGGCGGGACAGGGAACAGATACGCAGTATTTT. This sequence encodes CASSQAGQGTDTQYF.

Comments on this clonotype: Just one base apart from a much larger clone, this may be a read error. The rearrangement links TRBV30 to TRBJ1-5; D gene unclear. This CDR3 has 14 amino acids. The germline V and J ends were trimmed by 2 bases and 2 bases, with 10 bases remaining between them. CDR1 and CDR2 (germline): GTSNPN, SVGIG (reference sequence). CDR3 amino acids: CAWSMGFGNQPQHF. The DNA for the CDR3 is TGTGCCTGGAGTATGGGGTTTGGCAATCAGCCCCAGCATTTT.

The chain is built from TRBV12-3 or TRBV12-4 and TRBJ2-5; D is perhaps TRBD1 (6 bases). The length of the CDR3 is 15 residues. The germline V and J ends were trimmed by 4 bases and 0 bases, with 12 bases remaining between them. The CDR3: CASSSPRTDQETQYF. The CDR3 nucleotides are TGTGCCAGCAGTTCCCCCCGGACAGACCAAGAGACCCAGTACTTC.

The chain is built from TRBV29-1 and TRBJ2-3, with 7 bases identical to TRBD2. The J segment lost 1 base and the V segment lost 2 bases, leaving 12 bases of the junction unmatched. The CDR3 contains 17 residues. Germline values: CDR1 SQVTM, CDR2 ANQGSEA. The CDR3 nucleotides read TGCAGCGTTGAAAGGGGCAGGGACTATCCCGGCACAGATACGCAGTATTTT. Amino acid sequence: CSVERGRDYPGTDTQYF.

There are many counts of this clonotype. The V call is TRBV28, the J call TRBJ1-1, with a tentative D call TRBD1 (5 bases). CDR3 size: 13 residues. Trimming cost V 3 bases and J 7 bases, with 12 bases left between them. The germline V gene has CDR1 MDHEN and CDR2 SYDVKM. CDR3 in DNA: TGTGCCAGCAGTTTTGTCGGCAGGGATGAAGCTTTCTTT. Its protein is CASSFVGRDEAFF.

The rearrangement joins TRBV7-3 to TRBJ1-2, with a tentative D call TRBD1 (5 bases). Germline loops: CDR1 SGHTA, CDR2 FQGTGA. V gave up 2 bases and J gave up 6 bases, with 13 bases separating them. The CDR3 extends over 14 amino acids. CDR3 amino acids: CASSLSAGVDGYTF. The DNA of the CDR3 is TGTGCCAGCAGCTTATCGGCGGGGGTCGATGGCTACACCTTC.

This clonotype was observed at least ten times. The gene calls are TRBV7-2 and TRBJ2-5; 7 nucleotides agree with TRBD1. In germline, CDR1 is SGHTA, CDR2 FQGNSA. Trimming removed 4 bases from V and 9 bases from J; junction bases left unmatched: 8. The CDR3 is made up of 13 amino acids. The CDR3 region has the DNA TGTGCCAGCAGCTCGACCGGTCAGGGGGCCCAGTACTTC. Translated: CASSSTGQGAQYF.

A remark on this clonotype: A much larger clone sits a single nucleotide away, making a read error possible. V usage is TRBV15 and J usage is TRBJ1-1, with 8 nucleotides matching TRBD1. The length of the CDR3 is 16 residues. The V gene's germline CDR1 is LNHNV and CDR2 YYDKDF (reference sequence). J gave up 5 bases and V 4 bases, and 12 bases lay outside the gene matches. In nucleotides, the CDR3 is TGTGCCACCAGCACCCCGGGACAGGAAGGGAGAACTGAAGCTTTCTTT. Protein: CATSTPGQEGRTEAFF.

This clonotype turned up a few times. As DNA, the CDR3 is TGTGCCAGCAGTTCCACCGGGACAGGGAGGAAGACCCAGTACTTC. This translates into CASSSTGTGRKTQYF. J is TRBJ2-5 and V is TRBV6-1, with 9 bases aligning to TRBD1. CDR3 length: 15 amino acids. V dropped 5 bases and J dropped 6; count of bases not matched to a gene: 10. Germline lookup yields CDR1 MNHNS and CDR2 SASEGT.

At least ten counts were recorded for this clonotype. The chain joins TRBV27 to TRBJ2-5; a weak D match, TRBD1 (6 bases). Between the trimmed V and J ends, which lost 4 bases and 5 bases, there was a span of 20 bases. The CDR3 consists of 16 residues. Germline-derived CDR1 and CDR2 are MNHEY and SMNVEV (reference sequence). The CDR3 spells CASSSSAGEVLETQYF. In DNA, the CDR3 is TGTGCCAGCAGTTCCTCGGCAGGGGAAGTGCTGGAGACCCAGTACTTC.

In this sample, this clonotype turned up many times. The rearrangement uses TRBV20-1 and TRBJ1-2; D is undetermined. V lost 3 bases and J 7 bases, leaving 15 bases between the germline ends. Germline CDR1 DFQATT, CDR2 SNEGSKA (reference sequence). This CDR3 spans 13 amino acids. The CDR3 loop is CSARTVDLVGYTF. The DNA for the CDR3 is TGCAGTGCTAGGACGGTTGACCTCGTTGGCTACACCTTC.

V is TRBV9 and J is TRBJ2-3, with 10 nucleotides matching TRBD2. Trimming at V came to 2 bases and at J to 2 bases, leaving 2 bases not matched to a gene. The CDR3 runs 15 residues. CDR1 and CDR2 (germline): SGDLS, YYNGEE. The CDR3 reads CASSVSGGYTDTQYF. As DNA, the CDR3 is TGTGCCAGCAGCGTTAGCGGGGGGTACACAGATACGCAGTATTTT.

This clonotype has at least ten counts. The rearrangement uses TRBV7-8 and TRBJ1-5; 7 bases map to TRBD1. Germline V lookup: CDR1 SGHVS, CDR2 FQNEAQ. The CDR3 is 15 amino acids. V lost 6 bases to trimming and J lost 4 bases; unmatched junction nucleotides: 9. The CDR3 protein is CASSPEDRRNQPQHF. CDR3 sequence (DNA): TGTGCCAGCAGTCCCGAGGACAGGAGGAATCAGCCCCAGCATTTT.

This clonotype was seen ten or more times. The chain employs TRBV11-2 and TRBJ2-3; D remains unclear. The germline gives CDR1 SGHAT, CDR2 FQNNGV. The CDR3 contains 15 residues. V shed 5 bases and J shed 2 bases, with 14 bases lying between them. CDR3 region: CASSRNDQPTDTQYF. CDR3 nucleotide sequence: TGTGCCAGCAGCCGAAACGACCAGCCCACAGATACGCAGTATTTT.

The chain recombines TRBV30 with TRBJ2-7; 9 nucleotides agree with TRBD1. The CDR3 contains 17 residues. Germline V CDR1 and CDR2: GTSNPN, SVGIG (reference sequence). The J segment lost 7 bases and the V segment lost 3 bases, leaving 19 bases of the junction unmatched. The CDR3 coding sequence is TGTGCCTGGAGCAAACCGGACAGGGGACGCCAATCGGGGGAGCAGTACTTC. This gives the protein CAWSKPDRGRQSGEQYF.

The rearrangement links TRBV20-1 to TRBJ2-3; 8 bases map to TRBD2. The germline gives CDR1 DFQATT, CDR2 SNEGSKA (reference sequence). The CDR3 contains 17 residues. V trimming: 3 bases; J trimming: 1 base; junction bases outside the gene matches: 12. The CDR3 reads CSARKGLGSAGTDTQYF. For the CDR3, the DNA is TGCAGTGCTAGGAAGGGACTAGGGTCGGCGGGCACAGATACGCAGTATTTT.

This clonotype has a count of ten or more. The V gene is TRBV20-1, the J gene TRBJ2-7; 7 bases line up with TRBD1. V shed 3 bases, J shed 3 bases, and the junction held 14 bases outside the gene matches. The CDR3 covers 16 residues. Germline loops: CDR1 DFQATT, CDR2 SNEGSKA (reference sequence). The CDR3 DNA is TGCAGTGCTAGGATTGGTCCAGGGACAGCCGACTACGAGCAGTACTTC. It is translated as CSARIGPGTADYEQYF.

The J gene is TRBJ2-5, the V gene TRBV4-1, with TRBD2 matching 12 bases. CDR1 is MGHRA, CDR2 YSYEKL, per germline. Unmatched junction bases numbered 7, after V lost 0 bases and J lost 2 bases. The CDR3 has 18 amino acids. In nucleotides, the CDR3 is TGCGCCAGCAGCCAAGAAGAACTAGCGGGGGGCCCACAAGAGACCCAGTACTTC. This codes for CASSQEELAGGPQETQYF.

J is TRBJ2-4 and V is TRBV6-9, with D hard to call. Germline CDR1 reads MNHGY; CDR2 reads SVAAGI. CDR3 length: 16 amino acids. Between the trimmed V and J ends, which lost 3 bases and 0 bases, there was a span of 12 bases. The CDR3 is CASSYSWPIAKNIQYF. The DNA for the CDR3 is TGTGCCAGCAGTTACAGCTGGCCGATAGCCAAAAACATTCAGTACTTC.

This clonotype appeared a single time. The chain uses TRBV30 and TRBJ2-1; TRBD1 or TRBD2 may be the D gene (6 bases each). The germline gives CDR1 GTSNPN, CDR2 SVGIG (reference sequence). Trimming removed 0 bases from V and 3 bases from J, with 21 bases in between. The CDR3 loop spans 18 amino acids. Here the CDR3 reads CAWSVGGQGLGVYNEQFF. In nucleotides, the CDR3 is TGTGCCTGGAGTGTAGGGGGGCAGGGGTTAGGGGTCTACAATGAGCAGTTCTTC.